This TCR beta chain was sequenced for a study of T-cell memory formation after mild COVID-19. As for the study in general: TCR clustering was largely donor specific.

This CDR3 is 13 amino acids long. V dropped 0 bases and J dropped 4 bases, with 6 bases sitting between them. The germline V gene has CDR1 LGHNA and CDR2 YSLEER. Barcoded TCR alpha and TCR beta cDNA libraries with UMIs came from 5'RACE using constant-segment primers. MiXCR, run by TCRdb on the 5' RACE reads, gives a single entry per CDR3 protein. The sample comprises hundreds of thousands of distinct CDR3 sequences, roughly 15% of which are singletons, and 20% to 25% rests with the top ten. Material for sequencing was PBMCs or a T cell subset sorted from them (not recorded which). V and J are TRBV4-3 and TRBJ2-5; D perhaps matches TRBD2 (5 bases). The sequence was obtained from a man younger than 35 who had mild COVID-19 (a few samples of this study predate the infection). Cell type and time point are not known. The CDR3 is CASSQDTRETQYF. CDR3 bases: TGCGCCAGCAGCCAAGATACTAGAGAGACCCAGTACTTC.